Below, one T cell receptor beta chain is given with its context. V dropped 3 bases and J dropped 4 bases, with 24 bases sitting between them. Germline CDR1 is KGHSY and CDR2 is FQNENV. This CDR3 is built from 18 residues. The data originate from a study of technical replicates of blood from a few donors. Clones were read by immunoSEQ multiplex PCR, and TCRdb kept only the in-frame ones, dropping some. The profile shows roughly 72,000 clones, around 90% of them singletons. The sequence was collected from a human donor in good health. Input material: T cells isolated from PBMCs. The rearrangement joins TRBV16 to TRBJ2-5; D gene ambiguous. The CDR3 is CASSQYNNDQWAGETQYF. The CDR3 DNA is TGTGCCAGCAGCCAGTACAATAATGACCAGTGGGCCGGAGAGACCCAGTACTTC.